The 18 T cell receptor beta chains reported below all come from one sample, sequenced in a study of shared clonotypes between healthy human individuals. The protocol was immunoSEQ multiplex PCR, while the TCRdb copy is restricted to in-frame clones and leaves out a portion. The sample has 450,000 or so clones, roughly three quarters seen once; the top ten hold about 12%. Sequenced material: PBMCs. These receptors were obtained from a middle-aged woman in good health. Some clones in this sample may be carry-over from other donors' samples.

J is TRBJ1-6 and V is TRBV29-1; no clear D gene. CDR1 is SQVTM, CDR2 ANQGSEA, per germline. The length of the CDR3 is 11 residues. V was cut by 6 bases and J by 14 bases, with 14 bases left in between. DNA of the CDR3: TGCAGCGTGCTGGACGAGCTCACCCTCCACTTT. This translates into CSVLDELTLHF.

This clone was detected ten times or more. CDR3 in DNA: TGCGCCAGCAGCTTGGGAGTTAGCGGGGTAACCTACGAGCAGTACTTC. Encoded protein: CASSLGVSGVTYEQYF. This chain connects TRBV5-1 to TRBJ2-7; TRBD2 matches 8 bases. Germline V gene data show CDR1 as SGHRS and CDR2 as YFSETQ. The V gene end was trimmed by 0 bases and the J gene end by 2 bases; junction bases not matched to a gene: 7. CDR3 length: 16 residues.

The chain links TRBV5-6 to TRBJ2-1, with 7 bases identical to TRBD2. The V gene's germline CDR1 is SGHDT and CDR2 YYEEEE. The CDR3 is 17 amino acids. V lost 4 bases to trimming and J lost 0 bases; unmatched junction nucleotides: 10. CDR3 coding DNA: TGTGCCAGCAGCCGCCTGGGAGGGACGAGCTCCTACAATGAGCAGTTCTTC. The encoded protein is CASSRLGGTSSYNEQFF.

The genes are TRBV27 and TRBJ2-7; 7 bases line up with TRBD2. CDR3 length: 15 residues. V lost 5 bases and J lost 3; bases outside the gene matches: 10. CDR1 and CDR2 from the germline V gene are MNHEY and SMNVEV (reference sequence). CDR3 DNA: TGTGCCAGCAGTCAGGTCGGGGGAGGGAGCTACGAGCAGTACTTC. Translation gives CASSQVGGGSYEQYF.

As concerns this clone: This specimen includes other DNA sequences encoding the same CDR3. The J gene is TRBJ2-7, the V gene TRBV29-1, with D hard to call. Per the germline V gene, CDR1 is SQVTM and CDR2 is ANQGSEA. Trimming cost V 1 base and J 3 bases, with 4 bases left between them. This CDR3 region has 11 residues. The CDR3 DNA reads TGCAGCGTTGAAGCCCGCTACGAGCAGTACTTC. Encoded protein: CSVEARYEQYF.

Of note for this clone: Only one base separates this from a far larger clonotype, so it likely reflects a read error. Other nucleotide sequences in the sample specify the same CDR3. The V call is TRBV28, the J call TRBJ1-2; D not certain. The V gene's germline CDR1 is MDHEN and CDR2 SYDVKM. The CDR3 totals 12 residues. As DNA, the CDR3 is TGTGCCAGCAGTTCGCGGACCTATGGCTACACCTTT. It yields the protein CASSSRTYGYTF.

CDR3 coding DNA: TGCGCCAGCAGCTTCTCGACTAGCGGGGATTTCTCCTACAATGAGCAGTTCTTC. Translating it yields CASSFSTSGDFSYNEQFF. The chain links TRBV5-1 to TRBJ2-1; 11 positions agree with TRBD2. J lost 0 bases, V lost 2 bases, and 7 bases had no gene match. This CDR3 is 18 amino acids long. The germline gives CDR1 SGHRS, CDR2 YFSETQ.

The chain carries TRBV6-4 and TRBJ1-5, with 11 bases that match TRBD1. The CDR3 contains 19 residues. Germline loops: CDR1 MRHNA, CDR2 SNTAGT. V dropped 6 bases and J dropped 2; count of bases not matched to a gene: 15. This CDR3 reads CASRARGDRGTSGNQPQHF. CDR3 in DNA: TGTGCCAGCAGGGCACGGGGGGACAGGGGGACCTCGGGCAATCAGCCCCAGCATTTT.

A remark on this clone: Other DNA sequences in the same sample also yield this CDR3. The chain combines TRBV18 with TRBJ2-1; 8 nucleotides agree with TRBD1. V gave up 3 bases and J gave up 7 bases; unmatched junction bases: 5. Germline V CDR1 and CDR2: KGHSH, LQKENI. The CDR3 contains 14 residues. The CDR3 sequence: CASSPGQGGNEQFF. CDR3 nucleotide sequence: TGTGCCAGCTCACCCGGACAGGGTGGGAATGAGCAGTTCTTC. Supplemented by reference TRBV18 and TRBJ2-1, the full variable domain reads NAGVMQNPRHLVRRRGQEARLRCSPMKGHSHVYWYRQLPEEGLKFMVYLQKENIIDESGMPKERFSAEFPKEGPSILRIQQVVRGDSAAYFCASSPGQGGNEQFFGPGTRLTVL.

The CDR3 reads CASSTSGGQETQYF. CDR3 coding DNA: TGTGCCAGCAGCACCTCCGGGGGACAAGAGACCCAGTACTTC. The chain employs TRBV9 and TRBJ2-5, with D possibly TRBD2 on 6 matching bases. V lost 4 bases to trimming and J lost 2 bases, with 12 bases between them. CDR3 length: 14 amino acids. Germline assignment: CDR1 SGDLS and CDR2 YYNGEE.

The CDR3 is CASSPKNTDTQYF. In nucleotides, the CDR3 is TGTGCCAGCAGCCCAAAGAACACAGATACGCAGTATTTT. The rearrangement uses TRBV7-2 and TRBJ2-3; D is undetermined. The germline V and J ends were trimmed by 5 bases and 2 bases, with 8 bases remaining between them. Germline V gene sequence: CDR1 SGHTA, CDR2 FQGNSA. The CDR3 loop spans 13 amino acids.

Of note for this clone: Other DNA variants within this sample encode the same CDR3. The rearrangement joins TRBV2 to TRBJ1-4, with 7 bases lining up with TRBD1. CDR3 length: 13 residues. V was clipped by 4 bases and J by 10 bases; unmatched bases: 6. CDR1 is SNHLY and CDR2 is FYNNEI in the germline V gene. In nucleotides, the CDR3 is TGTGCCAGCAGTGGGACAGGCGGAAGAAAACTGTTTTTT. As protein: CASSGTGGRKLFF.

V and J are TRBV5-4 and TRBJ2-5; D remains ambiguous. From germline, CDR1 is SGHNT and CDR2 YYREEE (reference sequence). The CDR3 is made up of 13 amino acids. V was shortened by 2 bases and J by 5 bases, with 10 bases between the two germline ends. The CDR3 is CASSFGGRETQYF. CDR3 nucleotides: TGTGCCAGCAGCTTCGGTGGTCGGGAGACCCAGTACTTC.

The chain employs TRBV4-3 and TRBJ2-3, with 11 nucleotides matching TRBD1. This CDR3 comprises 16 residues. V shed 0 bases, J shed 7 bases, and the junction held 6 bases outside the gene matches. CDR1 and CDR2 from the germline V gene are LGHNA and YSLEER. The CDR3 protein is CASSQDTGQGGNTQYF. Written as DNA, the CDR3 is TGCGCCAGCAGCCAAGATACGGGACAGGGGGGAAATACGCAGTATTTT.

Worth noting for this clone: A far more abundant clone sits one base away, making this likely a read error. The J gene is TRBJ2-5, the V gene TRBV5-1, with TRBD1 identical over 8 bases. Looked up from germline, CDR1 is SGHRS and CDR2 is YFSETQ. The CDR3 spans 17 residues. The CDR3 DNA sequence: TGCACCAGCAGCTTGCGGCCTGGACAGGGATTGGGAGAGACCCAGTACTTC. Protein: CTSSLRPGQGLGETQYF.

V is TRBV15 and J is TRBJ2-5; TRBD1 matches at 7 bases. J gave up 0 bases and V 3 bases, and 4 bases lay outside the gene matches. In germline, CDR1 is LNHNV, CDR2 YYDKDF (reference sequence). There are 15 residues in the CDR3. In nucleotides, the CDR3 is TGTGCCACCAGCAGTGACGGACAGGACCAAGAGACCCAGTACTTC. This gives the protein CATSSDGQDQETQYF.

As for this clone: A far larger clone is only one base removed, so a read error is likely. V gene TRBV28 combines with J gene TRBJ1-1; D not certain. The CDR3 is made up of 14 amino acids. Trimming cost V 11 bases and J 5 bases, with 21 bases left between them. Germline V gene data show CDR1 as MDHEN and CDR2 as SYDVKM. The CDR3, as DNA: TGTGCCGGCGGGATTCAGGTCGAGACGACTGAAGCTTTCTTT. As protein: CAGGIQVETTEAFF.

Remarks on this clone: With a far larger clone one base away, a read error is the likely cause. Because the CDR3 is missing its conserved closing phenylalanine or tryptophan, this is likely a read error. The V call is TRBV7-3, the J call TRBJ2-2; a weak D match, TRBD1 (5 bases). There are 14 residues in the CDR3. V gave up 2 bases and J gave up 6 bases, with 10 bases separating them. Germline V gene data show CDR1 as SGHTA and CDR2 as FQGTGA. In DNA form, the CDR3 reads TGTGCCAGCAGCTTATCAGGGCGGTCCGGGGAGCTGTTTTCT. This translates into CASSLSGRSGELFS.